This record concerns one TCR beta chain sequence. The data derive from a study of blood T cell repertoires in COVID-19. Study overall: Spain, Italy and the United States supplied samples that represented acute and convalescent COVID-19.

Individuals drawn from under 30 US areas were roughly 18 to 95 years old. Participants had their cohort set by participant-reported clinical history. Some clones are missing from TCRdb's copy, which holds only in-frame ones; the method was immunoSEQ multiplex PCR. Among 490,000 or so clones, approximately 91% were seen once, and the ten largest hold under 9.5%. CDR1 is LGHNA and CDR2 is YNFKEQ in the germline V gene. Germline trimming cut 1 base from V and 6 bases from J; bases unmatched to any gene: 4. The CDR3 sequence is 15 residues long. V gene TRBV4-2 combines with J gene TRBJ1-1; 11 nucleotides line up with TRBD1. Sequencing was done on a sample of PBMCs or T cells enriched from blood (not recorded which). This TCR derives from a woman aged 55-75 years who had recovered from COVID-19. The CDR3 loop is CASSQAWDRGAEAFF. The CDR3 bases are TGTGCCAGCAGCCAAGCTTGGGACAGGGGGGCTGAAGCTTTCTTT.